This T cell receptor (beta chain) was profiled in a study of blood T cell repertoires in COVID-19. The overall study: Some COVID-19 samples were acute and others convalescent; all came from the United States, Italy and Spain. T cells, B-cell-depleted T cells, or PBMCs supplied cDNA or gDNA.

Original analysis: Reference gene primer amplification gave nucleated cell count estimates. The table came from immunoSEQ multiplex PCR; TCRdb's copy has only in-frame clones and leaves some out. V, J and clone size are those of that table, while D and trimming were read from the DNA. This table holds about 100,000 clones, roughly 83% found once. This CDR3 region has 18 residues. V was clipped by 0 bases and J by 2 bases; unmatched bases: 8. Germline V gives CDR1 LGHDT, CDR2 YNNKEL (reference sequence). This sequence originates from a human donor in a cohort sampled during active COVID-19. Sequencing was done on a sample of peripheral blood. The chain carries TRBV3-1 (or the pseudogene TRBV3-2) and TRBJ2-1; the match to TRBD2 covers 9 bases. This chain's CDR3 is CASSQDLYSGGTYNEQFF. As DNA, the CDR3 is TGTGCCAGCAGCCAAGATCTGTATAGCGGGGGTACCTACAATGAGCAGTTCTTC.